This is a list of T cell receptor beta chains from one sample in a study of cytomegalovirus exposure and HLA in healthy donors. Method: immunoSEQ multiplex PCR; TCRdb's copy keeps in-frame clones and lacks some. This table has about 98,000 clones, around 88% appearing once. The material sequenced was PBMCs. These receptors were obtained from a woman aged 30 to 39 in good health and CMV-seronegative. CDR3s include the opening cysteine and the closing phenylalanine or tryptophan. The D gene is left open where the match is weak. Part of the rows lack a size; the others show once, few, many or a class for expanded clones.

TGCAGCTGGACAAACAATGAGCAGTTCTTC | CSWTNNEQFF | . | 10 | TRBJ2-1 | TRBV20-1 | .
TGCGCCAGCAGCCTGACTAGCGGGGGGGCCGCTACGCAGTATTTT | CASSLTSGGAATQYF | TRBD2 | 15 | TRBJ2-3 | TRBV5-1 | .
TGTGCCAGCAGCTCAGGGGAAGGTAGGCTAGGCGAGCAGTACTTC | CASSSGEGRLGEQYF | . | 15 | TRBJ2-7 | TRBV9 | once
TGTGCCAGCAGTGGGGCCGACGAGCAGTACTTC | CASSGADEQYF | . | 11 | TRBJ2-7 | TRBV6-6 | .
TGTGCCAGCAGCAAGGACAGGGGGCTGAGCACAGATACGCAGTATTTT | CASSKDRGLSTDTQYF | TRBD1 | 16 | TRBJ2-3 | TRBV5-4 | .
TGTGCCAGCCGAGTGACAGGGATAAACACCGGGGAGCTGTTTTTT | CASRVTGINTGELFF | TRBD1 | 15 | TRBJ2-2 | TRBV2 | .
TGTGCCAGCAGCCCCAGTACCGGGGAGCTGTTTTTT | CASSPSTGELFF | . | 12 | TRBJ2-2 | TRBV7-9 | .
TGTGCCAGCAGGGAAACTAGTGGTACGCAGTATTTT | CASRETSGTQYF | . | 12 | TRBJ2-3 | TRBV2 | .
TGCAGCGCCCCTACTAGCGGGGCAGAGACCCAGTACTTC | CSAPTSGAETQYF | TRBD2 | 13 | TRBJ2-5 | TRBV29-1 | .
TGTGCCACCAGCAGAGATGGCCGGAACACTGAAGCTTTCTTT | CATSRDGRNTEAFF | . | 14 | TRBJ1-1 | TRBV15 | once
TGTGCCAGCAGTTCTCCAGGGGTAGGGCAGTTCTTC | CASSSPGVGQFF | . | 12 | TRBJ2-1 | TRBV5-4 | .
TGCGCCAGCCTCCCTACCTCTGGGGCCAACGTCCTGACTTTC | CASLPTSGANVLTF | . | 14 | TRBJ2-6 | TRBV5-1 | once
TGTGCCAGCAGTCGGACAGGGGGCCGGTACGAGCAGTACTTC | CASSRTGGRYEQYF | TRBD1 | 14 | TRBJ2-7 | TRBV28 | many
TGTGCCAGCAGCCCCCGGGGGGGGGCGAATAGCAATCAGCCCCAGCATTTT | CASSPRGGANSNQPQHF | . | 17 | TRBJ1-5 | TRBV7-8 | once
TGTGCCAGCAGCTCAAGACAGGGGCCGAGGACCTACGAGCAGTACTTC | CASSSRQGPRTYEQYF | TRBD1 | 16 | TRBJ2-7 | TRBV7-9 | once
TGTGCCAGCAGGGGTCGGACAAGCTCCTACAATGAGCAGTTCTTC | CASRGRTSSYNEQFF | . | 15 | TRBJ2-1 | TRBV28 | .